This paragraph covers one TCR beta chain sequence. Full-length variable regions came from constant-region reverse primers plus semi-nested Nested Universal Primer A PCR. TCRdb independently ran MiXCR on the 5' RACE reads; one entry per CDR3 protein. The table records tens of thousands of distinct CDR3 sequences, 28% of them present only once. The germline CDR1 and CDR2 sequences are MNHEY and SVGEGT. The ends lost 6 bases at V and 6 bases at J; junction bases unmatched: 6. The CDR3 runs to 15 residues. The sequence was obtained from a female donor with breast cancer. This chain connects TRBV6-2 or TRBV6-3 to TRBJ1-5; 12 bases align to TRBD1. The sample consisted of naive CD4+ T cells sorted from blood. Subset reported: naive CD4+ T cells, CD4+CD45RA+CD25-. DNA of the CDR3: TGTGCCAGCAGCCGGGACAGGGGGCTTTCTCAGCCCCAGCATTTT. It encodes CASSRDRGLSQPQHF.